This TCR beta chain is drawn from a study of regulatory T cells in long-lasting Graves disease. Time point: newly diagnosed GD, antithyroid drugs for less than 3 months. Construction of the TCR library relied on RNA isolated from PBMCs. All patients originated from an endocrinology department located in Xi'an, China. Through Arm-PCR of CDR3 regions and iRepertoire HTBI primers, TCR beta libraries were built. MiXCR was run by TCRdb on the multiplex PCR reads, yielding one entry per CDR3 protein. The sample holds around 450,000 distinct CDR3 sequences, around 14% seen once. V shed 5 bases and J shed 0 bases, with 9 bases lying between them. Germline loops: CDR1 SGHDT, CDR2 YYEEEE. The CDR3 is 14 residues long. These same records also appear under a second study, on T cells in Graves' hyperthyroidism and ophthalmopathy. That study reports: Newly diagnosed patients aged 18 to 65 had hyperthyroidism of under 2 months' duration. The study used the HTBI primer set for a first-round RT-PCR of the TCR CDR3.

The chain combines TRBV5-6 with TRBJ1-3; D is possibly TRBD1 (6 bases). The sequences come from peripheral blood mononuclear cells (PBMCs), collected at new diagnosis, from a patient treated with antithyroid drugs. The sequence was obtained from a woman aged 25-40 years with Graves disease. The CDR3 here is CASRRTASGNTIYF. Written as DNA, the CDR3 is TGTGCCAGCAGGCGGACAGCCTCTGGAAACACCATATATTTT.